A single TCR beta chain is shown here with its context. The antigen is unknown. The data belong to a study of T cell responses to AZD1222 COVID-19 vaccine. Trimming removed 4 bases from V and 5 bases from J; junction bases left unmatched: 5. The length of the CDR3 is 15 residues. Germline-derived CDR1 and CDR2 are SEHNR and FQNEAQ (reference sequence). General study findings and limits: Most donors were white British and more were female, and clonal diversity was possibly underestimated. Following two doses of AZD1222, Spike-specific TCR breadth and depth rose. Sampling captured repertoires only after the peak T cell response.

Data came from immunoSEQ multiplex PCR; TCRdb stores just in-frame clones and leaves some out. The sample lists 180,000 or so clones, approximately 90% occurring once. This chain uses TRBV7-9 with TRBJ2-3, with 11 bases lining up with TRBD2. The TCR originated in an adult who received the AZD1222 COVID-19 vaccine. This material consisted of peripheral blood, taken 28 days after the second AZD1222 dose. This CDR3 is CASSYTSGRVDTQYF. Here the CDR3 DNA reads TGTGCCAGCAGCTACACTAGCGGGAGAGTAGATACGCAGTATTTT.